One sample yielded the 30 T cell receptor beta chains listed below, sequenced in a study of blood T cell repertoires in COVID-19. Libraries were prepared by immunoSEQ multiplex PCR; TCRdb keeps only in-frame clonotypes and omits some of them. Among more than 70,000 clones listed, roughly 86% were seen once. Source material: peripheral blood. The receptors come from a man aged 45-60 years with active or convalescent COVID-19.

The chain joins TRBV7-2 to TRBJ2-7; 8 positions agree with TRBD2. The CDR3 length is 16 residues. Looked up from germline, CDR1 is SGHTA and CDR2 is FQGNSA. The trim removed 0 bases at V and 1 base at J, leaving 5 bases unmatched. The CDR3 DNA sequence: TGTGCCAGCAGCTTAGCGGCTAGCGGGCAGTCCTACGAGCAGTACTTC. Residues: CASSLAASGQSYEQYF.

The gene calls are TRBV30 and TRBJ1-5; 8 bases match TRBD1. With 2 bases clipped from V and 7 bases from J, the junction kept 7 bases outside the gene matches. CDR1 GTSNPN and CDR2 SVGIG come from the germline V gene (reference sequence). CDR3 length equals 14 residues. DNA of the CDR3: TGTGCCTGGAGTAGGACAGGGTTGCAACAGCCCCAGCATTTT. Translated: CAWSRTGLQQPQHF.

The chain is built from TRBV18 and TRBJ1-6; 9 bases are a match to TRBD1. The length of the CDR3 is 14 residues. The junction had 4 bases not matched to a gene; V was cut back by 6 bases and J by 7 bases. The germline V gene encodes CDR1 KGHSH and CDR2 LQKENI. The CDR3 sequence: CASSGTGNNSPLHF. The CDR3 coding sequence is TGTGCCAGCTCTGGGACAGGGAACAATTCACCCCTCCACTTT.

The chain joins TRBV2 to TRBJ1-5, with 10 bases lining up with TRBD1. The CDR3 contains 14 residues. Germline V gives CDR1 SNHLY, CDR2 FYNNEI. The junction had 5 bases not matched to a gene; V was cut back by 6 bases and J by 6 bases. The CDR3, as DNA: TGTGCCAGCAGCGGACAGGGGGTAGGTCAGCCCCAGCATTTT. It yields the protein CASSGQGVGQPQHF.

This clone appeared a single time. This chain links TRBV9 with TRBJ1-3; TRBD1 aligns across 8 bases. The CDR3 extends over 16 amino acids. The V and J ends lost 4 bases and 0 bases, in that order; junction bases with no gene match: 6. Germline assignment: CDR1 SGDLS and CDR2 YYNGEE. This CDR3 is CASSKGQEVSGNTIYF. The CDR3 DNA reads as TGTGCCAGCAGCAAGGGACAGGAGGTCTCTGGAAACACCATATATTTT. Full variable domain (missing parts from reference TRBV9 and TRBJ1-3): DSGVTQTPKHLITATGQRVTLRCSPRSGDLSVYWYQQSLDQGLQFLIQYYNGEERAKGNILERFSAQQFPDLHSELNLSSLELGDSALYFCASSKGQEVSGNTIYFGEGSWLTVV.

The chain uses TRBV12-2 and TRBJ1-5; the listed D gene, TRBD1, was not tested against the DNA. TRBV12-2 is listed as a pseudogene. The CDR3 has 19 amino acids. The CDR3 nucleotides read TGTGCAAGTCGCTTAGCCGGAACTTACAGGGGTAAGGGCAATCAGCCCCAGCATTTT. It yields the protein CASRLAGTYRGKGNQPQHF.

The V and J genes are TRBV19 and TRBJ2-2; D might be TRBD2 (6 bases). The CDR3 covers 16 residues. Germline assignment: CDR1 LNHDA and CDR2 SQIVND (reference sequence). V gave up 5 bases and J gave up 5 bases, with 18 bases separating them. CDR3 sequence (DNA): TGTGCCAGTAGTTCGGCCCCGGGGGTGGGAACCGGGGAGCTGTTTTTT. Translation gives CASSSAPGVGTGELFF.

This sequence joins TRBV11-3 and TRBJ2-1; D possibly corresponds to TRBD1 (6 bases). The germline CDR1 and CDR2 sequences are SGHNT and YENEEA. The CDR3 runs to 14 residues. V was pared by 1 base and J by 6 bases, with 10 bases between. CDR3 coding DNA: TGTGCCAGCAGCTTAGGACAACAGGGCAATGAGCAGTTCTTC. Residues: CASSLGQQGNEQFF.

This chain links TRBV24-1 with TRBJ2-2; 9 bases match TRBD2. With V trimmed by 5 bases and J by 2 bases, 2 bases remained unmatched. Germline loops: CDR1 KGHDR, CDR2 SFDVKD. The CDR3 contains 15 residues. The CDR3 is CATSVAGDNTGELFF. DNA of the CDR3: TGTGCCACCAGTGTAGCGGGGGACAACACCGGGGAGCTGTTTTTT.

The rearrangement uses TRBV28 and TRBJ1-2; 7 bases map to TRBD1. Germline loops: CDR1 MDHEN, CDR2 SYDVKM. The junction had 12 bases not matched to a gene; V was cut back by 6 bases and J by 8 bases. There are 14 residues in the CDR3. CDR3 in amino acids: CASSISLDRRGYTF. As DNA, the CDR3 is TGTGCCAGCAGCATATCATTGGACAGGAGGGGCTACACCTTC.

The CDR3 here is CASSLGTGGEGTEAFF. CDR3 coding DNA: TGTGCCAGCAGCTTAGGGACAGGGGGCGAAGGCACTGAAGCTTTCTTT. The chain uses TRBV7-2 and TRBJ1-1, with 11 bases identical to TRBD1. Germline V lookup: CDR1 SGHTA, CDR2 FQGNSA. The CDR3 is made up of 16 amino acids. The ends lost 1 base at V and 4 bases at J; junction bases unmatched: 5.

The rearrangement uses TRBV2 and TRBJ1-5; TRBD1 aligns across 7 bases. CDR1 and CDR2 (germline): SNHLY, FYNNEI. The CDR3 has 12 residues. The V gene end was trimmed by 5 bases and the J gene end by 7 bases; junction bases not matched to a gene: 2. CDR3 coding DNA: TGTGCCAGCAGTCAGGGACAGCAGCCCCAGCATTTT. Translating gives CASSQGQQPQHF. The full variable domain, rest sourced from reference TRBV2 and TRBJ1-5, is EPEVTQTPSHQVTQMGQEVILRCVPISNHLYFYWYRQILGQKVEFLVSFYNNEISEKSEIFDDQFSVERPDGSNFTLKIRSTKLEDSAMYFCASSQGQQPQHFGDGTRLSIL.

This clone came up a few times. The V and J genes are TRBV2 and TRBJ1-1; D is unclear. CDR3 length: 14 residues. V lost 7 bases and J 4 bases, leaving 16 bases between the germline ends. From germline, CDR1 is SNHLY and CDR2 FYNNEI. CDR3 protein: CASMRSGLSTEAFF. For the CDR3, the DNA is TGTGCCAGCATGAGATCAGGATTATCCACTGAAGCTTTCTTT.

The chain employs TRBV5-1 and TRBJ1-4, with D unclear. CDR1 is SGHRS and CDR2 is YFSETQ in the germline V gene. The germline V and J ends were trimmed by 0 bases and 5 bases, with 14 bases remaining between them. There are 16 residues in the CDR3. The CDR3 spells CASSLGRVPKNEKLFF. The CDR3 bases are TGCGCCAGCAGCTTGGGGAGGGTCCCCAAAAATGAAAAACTGTTTTTT.

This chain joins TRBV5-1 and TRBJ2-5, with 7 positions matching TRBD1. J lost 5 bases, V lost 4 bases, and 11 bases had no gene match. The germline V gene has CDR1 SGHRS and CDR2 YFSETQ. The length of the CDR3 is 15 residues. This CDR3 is CASSQDRSPWETQYF. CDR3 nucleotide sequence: TGCGCCAGCAGCCAGGACAGGTCTCCCTGGGAGACCCAGTACTTC.

The CDR3 loop reads CASGGGGQTTSNQPQHF. CDR3 nucleotides: TGCGCCAGCGGAGGCGGGGGGCAAACGACTAGCAATCAGCCCCAGCATTTT. The chain uses TRBV5-1 and TRBJ1-5; tentatively, D is TRBD1 (6 bases). CDR1 and CDR2 from the germline V gene are SGHRS and YFSETQ. V gave up 7 bases and J gave up 0 bases, with 20 bases separating them. CDR3 length: 17 residues. Based on the CDR3 plus reference TRBV5-1 and TRBJ1-5, the full variable domain is KAGVTQTPRYLIKTRGQQVTLSCSPISGHRSVSWYQQTPGQGLQFLFEYFSETQRNKGNFPGRFSGRQFSNSRSEMNVSTLELGDSALYLCASGGGGQTTSNQPQHFGDGTRLSIL.

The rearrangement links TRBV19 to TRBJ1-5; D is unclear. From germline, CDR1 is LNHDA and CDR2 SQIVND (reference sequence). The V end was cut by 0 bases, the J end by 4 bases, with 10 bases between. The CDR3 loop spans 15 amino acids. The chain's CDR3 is CASSIDRGSNQPQHF. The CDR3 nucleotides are TGTGCCAGTAGTATAGATCGAGGGAGTAATCAGCCCCAGCATTTT.

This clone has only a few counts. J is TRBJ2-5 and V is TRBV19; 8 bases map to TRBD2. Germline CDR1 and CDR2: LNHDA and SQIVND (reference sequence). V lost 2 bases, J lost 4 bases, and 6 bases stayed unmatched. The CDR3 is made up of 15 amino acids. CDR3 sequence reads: CASSIFPGGVETQYF. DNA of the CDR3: TGTGCCAGTAGTATATTCCCCGGGGGGGTAGAGACCCAGTACTTC.

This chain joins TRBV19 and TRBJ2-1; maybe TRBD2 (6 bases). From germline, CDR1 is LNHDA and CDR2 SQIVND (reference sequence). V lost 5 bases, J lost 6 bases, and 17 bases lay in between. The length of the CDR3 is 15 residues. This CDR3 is CASSLPGGGANEQFF. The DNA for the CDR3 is TGTGCCAGTAGTTTGCCGGGCGGCGGGGCCAATGAGCAGTTCTTC.

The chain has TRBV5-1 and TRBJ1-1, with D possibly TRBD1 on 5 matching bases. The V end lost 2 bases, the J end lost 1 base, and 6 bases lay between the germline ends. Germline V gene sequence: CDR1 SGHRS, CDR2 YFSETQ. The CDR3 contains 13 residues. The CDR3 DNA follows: TGCGCCAGCAGCTTTCAGGGGAACACTGAAGCTTTCTTT. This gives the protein CASSFQGNTEAFF.

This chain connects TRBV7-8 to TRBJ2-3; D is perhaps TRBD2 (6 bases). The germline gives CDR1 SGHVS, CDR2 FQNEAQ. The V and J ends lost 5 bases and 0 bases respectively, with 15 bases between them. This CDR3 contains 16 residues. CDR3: CASSQMGGTSTDTQYF. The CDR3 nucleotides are TGTGCCAGCAGCCAAATGGGGGGTACTAGCACAGATACGCAGTATTTT.

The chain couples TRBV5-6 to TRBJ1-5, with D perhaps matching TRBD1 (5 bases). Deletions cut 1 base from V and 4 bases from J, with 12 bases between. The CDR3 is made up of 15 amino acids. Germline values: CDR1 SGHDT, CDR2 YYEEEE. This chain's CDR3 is CASSLRGTGNQPQHF. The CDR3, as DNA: TGTGCCAGCAGCTTGCGGGGGACGGGGAATCAGCCCCAGCATTTT.

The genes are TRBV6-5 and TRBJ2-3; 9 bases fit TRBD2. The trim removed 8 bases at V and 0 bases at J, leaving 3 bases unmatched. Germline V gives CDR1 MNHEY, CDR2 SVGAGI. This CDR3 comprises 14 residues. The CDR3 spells CASALAGSTDTQYF. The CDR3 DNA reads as TGTGCCAGCGCCCTAGCGGGAAGCACAGATACGCAGTATTTT.

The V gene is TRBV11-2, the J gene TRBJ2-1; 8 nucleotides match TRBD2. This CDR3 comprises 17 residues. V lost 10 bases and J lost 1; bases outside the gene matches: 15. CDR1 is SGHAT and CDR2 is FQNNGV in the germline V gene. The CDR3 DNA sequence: TGTGCCACCATTAAGATGCTAGCGGGTCTGTCCTACAATGAGCAGTTCTTC. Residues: CATIKMLAGLSYNEQFF.

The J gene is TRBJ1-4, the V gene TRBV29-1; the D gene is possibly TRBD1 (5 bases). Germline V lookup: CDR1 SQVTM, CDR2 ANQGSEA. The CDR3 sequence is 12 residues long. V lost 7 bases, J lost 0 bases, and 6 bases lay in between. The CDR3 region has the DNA TGCAGCGGACAGACAACTAATGAAAAACTGTTTTTT. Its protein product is CSGQTTNEKLFF.

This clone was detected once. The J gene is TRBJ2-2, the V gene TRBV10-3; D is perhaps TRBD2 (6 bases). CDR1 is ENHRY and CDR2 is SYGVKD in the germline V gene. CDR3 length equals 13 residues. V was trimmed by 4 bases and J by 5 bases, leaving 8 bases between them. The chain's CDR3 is CAISAGETGELFF. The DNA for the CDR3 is TGTGCCATCAGTGCGGGAGAGACCGGGGAGCTGTTTTTT.

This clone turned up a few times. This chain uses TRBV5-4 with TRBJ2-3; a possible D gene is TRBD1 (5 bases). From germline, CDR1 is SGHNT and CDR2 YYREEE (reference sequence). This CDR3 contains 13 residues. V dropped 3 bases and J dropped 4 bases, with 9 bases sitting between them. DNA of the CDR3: TGTGCCAGCAGCTCGACAGTCCCAGATACGCAGTATTTT. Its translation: CASSSTVPDTQYF. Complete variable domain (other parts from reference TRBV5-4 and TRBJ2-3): ETGVTQSPTHLIKTRGQQVTLRCSSQSGHNTVSWYQQALGQGPQFIFQYYREEENGRGNFPPRFSGLQFPNYSSELNVNALELDDSALYLCASSSTVPDTQYFGPGTRLTVL.

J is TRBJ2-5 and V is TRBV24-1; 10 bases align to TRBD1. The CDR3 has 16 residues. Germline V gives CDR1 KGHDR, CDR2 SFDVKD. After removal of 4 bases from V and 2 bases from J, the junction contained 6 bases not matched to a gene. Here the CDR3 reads CATSEPGTGVQETQYF. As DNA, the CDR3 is TGTGCCACCAGTGAACCCGGGACAGGGGTTCAAGAGACCCAGTACTTC.

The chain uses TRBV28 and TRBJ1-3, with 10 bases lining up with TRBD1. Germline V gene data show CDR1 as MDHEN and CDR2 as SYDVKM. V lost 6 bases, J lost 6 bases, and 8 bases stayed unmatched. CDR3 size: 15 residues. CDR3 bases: TGTGCCAGCAGGCCCGGGACAGGGGTTGCAAACACCATATATTTT. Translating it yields CASRPGTGVANTIYF.

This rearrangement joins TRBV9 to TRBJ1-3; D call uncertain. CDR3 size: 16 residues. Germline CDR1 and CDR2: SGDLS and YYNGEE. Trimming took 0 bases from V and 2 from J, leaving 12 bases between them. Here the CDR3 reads CASSVGYLLTGNTIYF. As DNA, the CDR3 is TGTGCCAGCAGCGTAGGTTACCTCCTAACTGGAAACACCATATATTTT.